These 8 T cell receptor beta chains came from one sample sequenced in a study of T cells in Graves' hyperthyroidism and ophthalmopathy. TCR beta CDR3 sequences were amplified from RNA transcripts. With the HTBI primer set, the TCR CDR3 went through a first round of RT-PCR. Via MiXCR, TCRdb re-called the multiplex PCR reads, giving one row per CDR3 protein. This sample has some 350,000 distinct CDR3 sequences; about 13% occur once, and the top ten carry almost 35%. The sample was blood. All receptors come from a woman in her thirties or forties with Graves' ophthalmopathy.

This clonotype was detected ten times or more. The V call is TRBV27, the J call TRBJ1-1; D gene unclear. Germline V gene data show CDR1 as MNHEY and CDR2 as SMNVEV (reference sequence). This CDR3 is 13 amino acids long. With 4 bases removed from V and 11 bases from J, the gap between germline ends came to 17 bases. CDR3 in DNA: TGTGCCAGCAGTTCCACAGTCCTAAATGGGGCTTTCTTT. Translation: CASSSTVLNGAFF.

This clonotype was detected only a few times. CDR3 in amino acids: CASSRRALAGKIYEQFF. As DNA, the CDR3 is TGTGCCAGCAGTCGTCGAGCTCTAGCGGGAAAGATATATGAGCAGTTCTTC. The J gene is TRBJ2-1, the V gene TRBV28, with 9 bases identical to TRBD2. This CDR3 has 17 amino acids. J lost 8 bases, V lost 5 bases, and 16 bases had no gene match. Germline CDR1 MDHEN, CDR2 SYDVKM.

This clonotype turned up a few times. A much larger clone is a single base away; this may be a read error. The chain recombines TRBV7-9 with TRBJ1-4, with 11 bases identical to TRBD1. This CDR3 comprises 14 residues. CDR1 is SEHNR, CDR2 FQNEAQ, per germline (reference sequence). CDR3 nucleotide sequence: TGTGCCAGCAGCCGTGGGACAGGGGGAGGAAAACTGTCTTTT. It codes for CASSRGTGGGKLSF. The variable domain in full, completed from reference TRBV7-9 and TRBJ1-4, reads DTGVSQNPRHKITKRGQNVTFRCDPISEHNRLYWYRQTLGQGPEFLTYFQNEAQLEKSRLLSDRFSAERPKGSFSTLEIQRTEQGDSAMYLCASSRGTGGGKLSFGSGTQLSVL.

The rearrangement uses TRBV10-3 and TRBJ2-7; 7 positions match TRBD2. J lost 2 bases, V lost 9 bases, and 7 bases had no gene match. The CDR3 has 13 residues. CDR1 and CDR2 from the germline V gene are ENHRY and SYGVKD. Written as DNA, the CDR3 is TGTGCCATTGGGGAGGGTCTGACCTACGAGCAGTACTTC. Protein product: CAIGEGLTYEQYF.

V usage is TRBV5-1 and J usage is TRBJ2-2; D is unclear. The CDR3 spans 15 residues. V gave up 0 bases and J gave up 5 bases, with 11 bases separating them. Germline V lookup: CDR1 SGHRS, CDR2 YFSETQ. In DNA, the CDR3 is TGCGCCAGCAGCTTGGCTGGGGTGGTGACCGGGGAGCTGTTTTTT. Protein product: CASSLAGVVTGELFF.

The chain carries TRBV29-1 and TRBJ2-3; TRBD2 matches 12 bases. CDR1 and CDR2 from the germline V gene are SQVTM and ANQGSEA. The V gene end was trimmed by 1 base and the J gene end by 6 bases; junction bases not matched to a gene: 14. The CDR3 runs 18 residues. The CDR3 reads CSVEGTMASGGVGDTQYF. The CDR3 nucleotides are TGCAGCGTTGAAGGGACTATGGCTAGCGGGGGGGTTGGGGATACGCAGTATTTT.

This clonotype occurred a few times. The chain joins TRBV28 to TRBJ1-4; the match to TRBD1 covers 9 bases. With 3 bases clipped from V and 8 bases from J, the junction kept 4 bases outside the gene matches. Germline values: CDR1 MDHEN, CDR2 SYDVKM. CDR3 length equals 14 residues. As DNA, the CDR3 is TGTGCCAGCAGTTTCGGACAGGGGTACGAAAAACTGTTTTTT. Residues: CASSFGQGYEKLFF. Together with reference TRBV28 and TRBJ1-4, the CDR3 gives the full variable domain: DVKVTQSSRYLVKRTGEKVFLECVQDMDHENMFWYRQDPGLGLRLIYFSYDVKMKEKGDIPEGYSVSREKKERFSLILESASTNQTSMYLCASSFGQGYEKLFFGSGTQLSVL.

This clonotype has more than one count but fewer than ten. The chain employs TRBV10-3 and TRBJ2-7, with D unresolved. Trimming shortened V by 0 bases and J by 2 bases, and 11 bases separated the two germline ends. The CDR3 runs 15 residues. In germline, CDR1 is ENHRY, CDR2 SYGVKD. The CDR3 is CAISESQRKTYEQYF. The CDR3 bases are TGTGCCATCAGTGAGTCGCAACGGAAAACCTACGAGCAGTACTTC.